The entry below describes one T cell receptor (beta chain). TCR beta CDR3 regions were amplified from RNA transcripts. Using the HTBI primer set, a first-round RT-PCR was run on the TCR CDR3. TCRdb reprocessed the multiplex PCR reads with MiXCR, giving one entry per CDR3 protein. The sample consists of roughly 570,000 distinct CDR3 sequences, about 15% of them appearing once. The data are from a study of T cells in Graves' hyperthyroidism and ophthalmopathy. This TCR came from a woman in her 30s with Graves' hyperthyroidism. Sequencing was carried out using blood.

CDR3 in amino acids: CASSSRHWDTEAFF. The CDR3 coding sequence is TGTGCCAGCAGTAGCCGGCATTGGGACACTGAAGCTTTCTTT. V usage is TRBV28 and J usage is TRBJ1-1; D not resolved. Germline V gives CDR1 MDHEN, CDR2 SYDVKM. The CDR3 covers 14 residues. With 5 bases removed from V and 3 bases from J, the gap between germline ends came to 13 bases.